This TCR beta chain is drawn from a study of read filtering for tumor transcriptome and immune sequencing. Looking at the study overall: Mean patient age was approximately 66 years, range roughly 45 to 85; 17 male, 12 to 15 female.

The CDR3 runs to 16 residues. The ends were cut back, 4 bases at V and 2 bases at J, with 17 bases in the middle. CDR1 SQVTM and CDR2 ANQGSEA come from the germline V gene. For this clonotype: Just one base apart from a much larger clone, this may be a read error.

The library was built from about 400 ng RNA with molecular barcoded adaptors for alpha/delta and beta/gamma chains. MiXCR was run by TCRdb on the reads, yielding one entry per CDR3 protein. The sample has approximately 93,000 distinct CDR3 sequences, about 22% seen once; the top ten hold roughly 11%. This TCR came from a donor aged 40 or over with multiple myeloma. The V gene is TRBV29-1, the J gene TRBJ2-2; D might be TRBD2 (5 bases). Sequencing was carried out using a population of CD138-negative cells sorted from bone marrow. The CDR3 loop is CSVVGLEATNTGELFF. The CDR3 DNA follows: TGCAGCGTTGTCGGTCTGGAGGCTACTAACACCGGGGAGCTGTTTTTT.